Here is one T cell receptor beta chain with its context. This sample is drawn from a study of blood T cell repertoires in COVID-19. The method was immunoSEQ multiplex PCR; TCRdb's version includes in-frame clones alone and lacks a portion of them. The sample includes about 300,000 clones, 86% of them seen just once. The sample consisted of PBMCs or T cells enriched from blood (not recorded which). This receptor was identified in a man aged 25 to 40 who had recovered from COVID-19.

CDR3 sequence: CASSPGLAGGRDHNEQFF. CDR3 coding DNA: TGCGCCAGCAGCCCGGGACTAGCGGGGGGCCGGGATCACAATGAGCAGTTCTTC. The V gene is TRBV5-1, the J gene TRBJ2-1; 15 bases are shared with TRBD2. Unmatched junction bases numbered 10, after V lost 4 bases and J lost 5 bases. Germline loops: CDR1 SGHRS, CDR2 YFSETQ. The CDR3 has 18 amino acids.